Each of the 6 T cell receptor beta chains below was sequenced from the same sample in a study of T-cell memory formation after mild COVID-19 listed by TCRdb under 2021. The protocol used for the library was 5' RACE. The data were produced on an Illumina NovaSeq 6000. TCRdb handled the public reads itself, with Q25 trimming in fastp and clone calling in MiXCR, and kept productive beta chains. All rows with the same CDR3 protein become a single entry with the most common DNA and genes. The sample includes about 270,000 distinct CDR3 sequences, with approximately 15% observed a single time. 2.1% of the sample lies in the top ten. Material for sequencing was PBMCs or a T cell subset sorted from them (not recorded which). The receptors derive from an adult woman who had mild COVID-19 (a few samples of this study predate the infection). The sample titles of this study are shuffled in the database, so cell type and time point are left out; the donor was told from shared clones.

This clonotype has at least ten counts. This chain uses TRBV15 with TRBJ1-5, with D perhaps TRBD1 (5 bases). V lost 1 base and J 2 bases, leaving 15 bases between the germline ends. The CDR3 extends over 17 amino acids. Per the germline V gene, CDR1 is LNHNV and CDR2 is YYDKDF (reference sequence). In nucleotides, the CDR3 is TGTGCCACCAGCAGAGGCTTGGGGGATGGAGGCAATCAGCCCCAGCATTTT. Protein product: CATSRGLGDGGNQPQHF.

This clonotype was observed a handful of times. This chain joins TRBV7-3 and TRBJ2-7, with no clear D. V lost 2 bases and J lost 2, with 7 bases in between. Germline CDR1 SGHTA, CDR2 FQGTGA. The CDR3 runs 13 residues. The CDR3 is CASSLDGTYEQYF. CDR3 sequence (DNA): TGTGCCAGCAGCTTAGATGGAACCTACGAGCAGTACTTC.

The table lists this clonotype with a few counts. This chain joins TRBV20-1 and TRBJ2-5, with 10 bases lining up with TRBD1. After removal of 7 bases from V and 3 bases from J, the junction contained 2 bases not matched to a gene. CDR3 length equals 12 residues. CDR1 DFQATT and CDR2 SNEGSKA come from the germline V gene (reference sequence). CDR3 in amino acids: CSVTGGKETQYF. For the CDR3, the DNA is TGCAGTGTGACAGGGGGCAAAGAGACCCAGTACTTC.

This clonotype was recorded at least ten times. The V call is TRBV11-2, the J call TRBJ2-2, with 8 nucleotides matching TRBD2. CDR3 length: 15 residues. Trimming removed 5 bases from V and 4 bases from J; junction bases left unmatched: 6. The germline V gene has CDR1 SGHAT and CDR2 FQNNGV. The CDR3, as DNA: TGTGCCAGCAGCCCACGGGGGGGACTCACCGGGGAGCTGTTTTTT. This codes for CASSPRGGLTGELFF.

The genes are TRBV20-1 and TRBJ2-3; 8 positions match TRBD2. CDR3 size: 13 residues. CDR1 is DFQATT, CDR2 SNEGSKA, per germline (reference sequence). Trimming cost V 3 bases and J 5 bases; bases outside gene matches: 4. The CDR3 protein is CSASGRAEDTQYF. In DNA, the CDR3 is TGCAGTGCTAGCGGGAGGGCGGAAGATACGCAGTATTTT.

This clonotype has only a few counts. The V and J genes are TRBV30 and TRBJ1-2; 7 bases map to TRBD1. CDR1 and CDR2 from the germline V gene are GTSNPN and SVGIG (reference sequence). This CDR3 is built from 14 residues. V lost 6 bases and J lost 8; bases outside the gene matches: 15. The CDR3 DNA sequence: TGTGCCTGCGGGACAGCAATATTCGCGGGCGGCTACACCTTC. Translation gives CACGTAIFAGGYTF.